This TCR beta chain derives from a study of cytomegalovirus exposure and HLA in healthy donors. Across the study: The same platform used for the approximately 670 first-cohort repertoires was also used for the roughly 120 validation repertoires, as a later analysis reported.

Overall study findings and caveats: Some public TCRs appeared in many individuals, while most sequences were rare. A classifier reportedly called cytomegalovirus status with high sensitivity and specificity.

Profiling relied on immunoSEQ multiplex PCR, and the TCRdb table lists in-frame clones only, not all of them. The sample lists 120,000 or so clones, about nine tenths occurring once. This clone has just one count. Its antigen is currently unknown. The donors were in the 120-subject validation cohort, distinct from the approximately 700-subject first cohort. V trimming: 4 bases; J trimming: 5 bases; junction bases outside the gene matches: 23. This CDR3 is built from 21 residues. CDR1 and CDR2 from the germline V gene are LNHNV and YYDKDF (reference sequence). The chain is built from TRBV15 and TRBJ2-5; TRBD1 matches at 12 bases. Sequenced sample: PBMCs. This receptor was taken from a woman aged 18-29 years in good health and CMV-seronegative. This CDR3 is CATSTSTPGQGAIREDETQYF. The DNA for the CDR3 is TGTGCCACCAGCACTTCCACCCCGGGACAGGGGGCCATTCGGGAAGATGAGACCCAGTACTTC.